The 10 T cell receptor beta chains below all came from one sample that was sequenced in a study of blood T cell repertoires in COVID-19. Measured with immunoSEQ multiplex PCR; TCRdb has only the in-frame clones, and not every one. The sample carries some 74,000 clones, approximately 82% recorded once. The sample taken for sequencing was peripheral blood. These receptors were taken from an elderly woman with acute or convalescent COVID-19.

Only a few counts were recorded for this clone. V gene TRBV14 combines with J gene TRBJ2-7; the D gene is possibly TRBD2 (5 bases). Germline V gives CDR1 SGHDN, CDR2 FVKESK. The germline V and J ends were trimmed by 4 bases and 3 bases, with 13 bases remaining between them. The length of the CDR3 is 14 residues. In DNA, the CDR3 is TGTGCCAGCAGCCTTACGATAGCGCACTACGAGCAGTACTTC. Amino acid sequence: CASSLTIAHYEQYF. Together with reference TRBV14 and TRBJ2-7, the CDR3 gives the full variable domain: EAGVTQFPSHSVIEKGQTVTLRCDPISGHDNLYWYRRVMGKEIKFLLHFVKESKQDESGMPNNRFLAERTGGTYSTLKVQPAELEDSGVYFCASSLTIAHYEQYFGPGTRLTVT.

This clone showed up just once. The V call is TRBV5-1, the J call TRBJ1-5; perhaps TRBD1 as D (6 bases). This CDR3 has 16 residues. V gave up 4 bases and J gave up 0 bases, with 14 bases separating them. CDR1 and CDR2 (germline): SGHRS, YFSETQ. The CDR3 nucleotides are TGCGCCAGCAGCCCCGGGTGGGACAATAGCAATCAGCCCCAGCATTTT. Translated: CASSPGWDNSNQPQHF.

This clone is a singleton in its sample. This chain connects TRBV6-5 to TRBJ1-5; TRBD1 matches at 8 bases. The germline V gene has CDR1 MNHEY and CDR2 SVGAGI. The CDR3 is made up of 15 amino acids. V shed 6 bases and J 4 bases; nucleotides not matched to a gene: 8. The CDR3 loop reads CASRSGQGPNQPQHF. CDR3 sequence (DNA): TGTGCCAGCAGATCAGGACAGGGACCTAATCAGCCCCAGCATTTT.

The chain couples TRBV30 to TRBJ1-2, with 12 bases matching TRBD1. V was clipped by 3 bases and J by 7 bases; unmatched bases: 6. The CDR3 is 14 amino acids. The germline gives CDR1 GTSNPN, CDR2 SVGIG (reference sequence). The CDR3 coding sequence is TGTGCCTGGAGGTTGGGACAGGGGGCAGGTGGCTACACCTTC. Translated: CAWRLGQGAGGYTF.

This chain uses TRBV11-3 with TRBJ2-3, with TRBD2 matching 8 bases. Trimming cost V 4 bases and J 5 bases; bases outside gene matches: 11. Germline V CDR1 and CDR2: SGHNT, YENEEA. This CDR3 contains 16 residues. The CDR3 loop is CASSWGSTGGRDTQYF. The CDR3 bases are TGTGCCAGCAGCTGGGGCAGTACGGGAGGGAGAGATACGCAGTATTTT. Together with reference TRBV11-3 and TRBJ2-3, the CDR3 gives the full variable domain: EAGVVQSPRYKIIEKKQPVAFWCNPISGHNTLYWYLQNLGQGPELLIRYENEEAVDDSQLPKDRFSAERLKGVDSTLKIQPAELGDSAVYLCASSWGSTGGRDTQYFGPGTRLTVL.

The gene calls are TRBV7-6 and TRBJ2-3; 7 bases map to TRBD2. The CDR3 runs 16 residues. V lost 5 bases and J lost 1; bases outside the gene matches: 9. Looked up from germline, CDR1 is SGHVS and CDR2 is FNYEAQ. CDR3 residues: CASSPSTSARTDTQYF. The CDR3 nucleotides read TGTGCCAGCAGCCCATCTACTAGCGCGCGCACAGATACGCAGTATTTT.

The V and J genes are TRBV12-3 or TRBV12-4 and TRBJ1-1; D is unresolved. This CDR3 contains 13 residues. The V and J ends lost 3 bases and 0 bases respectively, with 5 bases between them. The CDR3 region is CASSFRVNTEAFF. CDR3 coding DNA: TGTGCCAGCAGTTTTCGGGTGAACACTGAAGCTTTCTTT.

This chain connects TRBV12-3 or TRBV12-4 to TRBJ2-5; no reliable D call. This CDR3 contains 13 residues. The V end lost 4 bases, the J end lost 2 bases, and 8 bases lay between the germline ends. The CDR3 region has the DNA TGTGCCAGCAGTTCGAGCTTGCAAGAGACCCAGTACTTC. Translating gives CASSSSLQETQYF.

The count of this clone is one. This CDR3 reads CASRRFQENTEAFF. CDR3 nucleotides: TGTGCCAGCAGGCGATTTCAGGAGAACACTGAAGCTTTCTTT. The chain employs TRBV6-5 and TRBJ1-1; no reliable D call. Germline values: CDR1 MNHEY, CDR2 SVGAGI. The CDR3 extends over 14 amino acids. V was clipped by 6 bases and J by 1 base, with 12 bases between them.

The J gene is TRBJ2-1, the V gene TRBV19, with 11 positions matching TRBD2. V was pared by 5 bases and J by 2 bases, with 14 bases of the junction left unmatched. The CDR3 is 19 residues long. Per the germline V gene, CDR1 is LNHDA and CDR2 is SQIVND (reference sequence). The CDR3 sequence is CASSPKAASGRLTYNEQFF. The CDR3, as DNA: TGTGCCAGTAGTCCTAAGGCGGCTAGCGGGAGGCTGACCTACAATGAGCAGTTCTTC. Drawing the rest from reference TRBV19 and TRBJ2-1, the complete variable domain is DGGITQSPKYLFRKEGQNVTLSCEQNLNHDAMYWYRQDPGQGLRLIYYSQIVNDFQKGDIAEGYSVSREKKESFPLTVTSAQKNPTAFYLCASSPKAASGRLTYNEQFFGPGTRLTVL.